The 27 T cell receptor beta chains presented below share a single source sample, sequenced in a study of identical twins. TCRdb reprocessed the 5' RACE reads via MiXCR and lists one record per CDR3 protein. The table records fewer than 900,000 distinct CDR3 sequences, approximately 18% of them present only once. The data also belong to a second study, concerning T cells expressing NK-cell markers.

Material: PBMCs. Every receptor here comes from a woman between 18 and 29 years old in good health.

J is TRBJ2-3 and V is TRBV15; D is unresolved. CDR1 is LNHNV and CDR2 is YYDKDF in the germline V gene (reference sequence). Trimming took 4 bases from V and 2 from J, leaving 7 bases between them. The CDR3 runs 13 residues. CDR3 loop: CATSIRATDTQYF. The CDR3 DNA follows: TGTGCCACCAGCATCCGGGCCACAGATACGCAGTATTTT.

The gene calls are TRBV4-3 and TRBJ2-1, with 7 nucleotides matching TRBD2. The V segment lost 0 bases and the J segment 7 bases; nucleotides outside the gene matches: 6. Per germline, CDR1 LGHNA and CDR2 YSLEER. The CDR3 has 15 residues. Written as DNA, the CDR3 is TGCGCCAGCAGCCAAGAAAAACTAGCGTTGAATGAGCAGTTCTTC. Amino acids: CASSQEKLALNEQFF.

The chain combines TRBV6-5 with TRBJ1-3; 7 bases are shared with TRBD1. CDR3 length: 16 amino acids. The V gene end was trimmed by 2 bases and the J gene end by 2 bases; junction bases not matched to a gene: 6. Looked up from germline, CDR1 is MNHEY and CDR2 is SVGAGI. The CDR3 sequence: CASSYQGVYAGNTIYF. The DNA of the CDR3 is TGTGCCAGCAGTTACCAGGGGGTGTATGCTGGAAACACCATATATTTT.

This clonotype has ten or more counts. The J gene is TRBJ1-1, the V gene TRBV6-4; D might be TRBD1 (6 bases). Germline lookup yields CDR1 MRHNA and CDR2 SNTAGT. Trimming stripped 6 bases from V and 0 bases from J, with 14 bases between. The CDR3 totals 15 residues. The CDR3 is CASSATGGMNTEAFF. The CDR3 nucleotides are TGTGCCAGCAGCGCGACAGGAGGTATGAACACTGAAGCTTTCTTT.

This clonotype was counted between two and nine times. The chain carries TRBV27 and TRBJ2-1; 8 bases are shared with TRBD2. V shed 2 bases and J 4 bases; nucleotides not matched to a gene: 7. The V gene's germline CDR1 is MNHEY and CDR2 SMNVEV (reference sequence). The CDR3 extends over 16 amino acids. The CDR3: CASSLLGSGGYNEQFF. CDR3 nucleotides: TGTGCCAGCAGTTTACTAGGGAGCGGGGGTTACAATGAGCAGTTCTTC.

This clonotype was recorded a few times. The chain recombines TRBV11-2 with TRBJ1-2; 10 bases are a match to TRBD1. The V and J ends lost 6 bases and 4 bases, in that order; junction bases with no gene match: 8. This CDR3 comprises 15 residues. The germline V gene encodes CDR1 SGHAT and CDR2 FQNNGV. CDR3 nucleotides: TGTGCCAGCAGGCTCCCGGGACAGGGGATCTATGGCTACACCTTC. Residues: CASRLPGQGIYGYTF.

The rearrangement uses TRBV5-1 and TRBJ1-2, with a weak D call TRBD1 (5 bases). The germline V and J ends were trimmed by 4 bases and 8 bases, with 15 bases remaining between them. Germline assignment: CDR1 SGHRS and CDR2 YFSETQ. The CDR3 contains 13 residues. CDR3 in DNA: TGCGCCAGCAGCCCCCCAGGGCTGGGAGGCTACACCTTC. This gives the protein CASSPPGLGGYTF.

There are a few counts of this clonotype. The V gene is TRBV27, the J gene TRBJ1-1; no clear D gene. Per germline, CDR1 MNHEY and CDR2 SMNVEV (reference sequence). The V end was cut by 7 bases, the J end by 1 base, with 13 bases between. The CDR3 consists of 14 residues. CDR3 in DNA: TGTGCCAGCACCCGCGGGCCCGCGAACACTGAAGCTTTCTTT. Translation: CASTRGPANTEAFF.

This clonotype has a count of ten or more. The CDR3 loop is CASSEQGASYNEQFF. Here the CDR3 DNA reads TGTGCCAGCAGTGAGCAGGGCGCCTCCTACAATGAGCAGTTCTTC. This chain joins TRBV6-4 and TRBJ2-1; D is perhaps TRBD1 (5 bases). Germline V gene data show CDR1 as MRHNA and CDR2 as SNTAGT. Trimming stripped 3 bases from V and 0 bases from J, with 9 bases between. The CDR3 totals 15 residues.

The V call is TRBV11-2, the J call TRBJ2-1; the match to TRBD2 covers 7 bases. The germline CDR1 and CDR2 sequences are SGHAT and FQNNGV. The junction had 6 bases not matched to a gene; V was cut back by 1 base and J by 12 bases. CDR3 length equals 13 residues. CDR3 nucleotides: TGTGCCAGCAGCTTAGGGGCCCCGGGGGGGCAGTTCTTC. This sequence encodes CASSLGAPGGQFF.

This clonotype was observed a few times. This chain connects TRBV12-3 or TRBV12-4 to TRBJ1-3; D is uncertain. V gave up 3 bases and J gave up 9 bases, with 15 bases separating them. There are 14 residues in the CDR3. CDR3 sequence (DNA): TGTGCCAGCAGTTTGAGTAGGGTGGTGGGCACCATATATTTT. Amino acid sequence: CASSLSRVVGTIYF.

This clonotype was seen only a few times. The V call is TRBV6-9, the J call TRBJ2-1; 7 nucleotides match TRBD2. The V segment lost 4 bases and the J segment 8 bases; nucleotides outside the gene matches: 2. The germline gives CDR1 MNHGY, CDR2 SVAAGI. This CDR3 spans 12 amino acids. The CDR3: CASSSTSDEQFF. The CDR3 DNA is TGTGCCAGCAGTTCAACTAGCGATGAGCAGTTCTTC.

This clonotype was counted between two and nine times. The rearrangement joins TRBV7-2 to TRBJ2-3, with 9 bases that match TRBD2. The CDR3 is 15 amino acids. The germline gives CDR1 SGHTA, CDR2 FQGNSA. Trimming cost V 8 bases and J 3 bases; bases outside gene matches: 9. The CDR3 DNA is TGTGCCAGCGGGAAACAACTAGCGGGTACAGATACGCAGTATTTT. It yields the protein CASGKQLAGTDTQYF.

This clonotype was observed a few times. The genes are TRBV10-3 and TRBJ1-1; D is possibly TRBD1 (6 bases). This CDR3 is built from 13 residues. Germline CDR1 and CDR2: ENHRY and SYGVKD. V gave up 0 bases and J gave up 11 bases, with 13 bases separating them. The CDR3 here is CAISESRGVTAFF. The CDR3 nucleotides are TGTGCCATCAGTGAGTCGAGGGGGGTAACGGCTTTCTTT.

In this sample, this clonotype turned up many times. The rearrangement joins TRBV12-3 or TRBV12-4 to TRBJ2-7; 11 nucleotides align to TRBD2. This CDR3 is built from 15 residues. V gave up 2 bases and J gave up 4 bases; unmatched junction bases: 4. DNA for the CDR3: TGTGCCAGCAGTTTACAGACTAGCGGGGCGTACGAGCAGTACTTC. This encodes CASSLQTSGAYEQYF.

The sample holds a few counts of this clonotype. The chain couples TRBV12-3 or TRBV12-4 to TRBJ1-5; no firm D call. This CDR3 is built from 12 residues. V lost 7 bases and J 6 bases, leaving 10 bases between the germline ends. CDR3 region: CASNLNGQPQHF. As DNA, the CDR3 is TGTGCCAGCAACCTAAACGGTCAGCCCCAGCATTTT.

This sequence joins TRBV7-8 and TRBJ2-3; weak D call: TRBD2 (5 bases). Trimming pared 4 bases from V and 2 bases from J, leaving 10 bases between. The CDR3 consists of 14 residues. CDR1 and CDR2 from the germline V gene are SGHVS and FQNEAQ. This CDR3 is CASSSAGVTDTQYF. The DNA of the CDR3 is TGTGCCAGCAGCTCGGCCGGGGTCACAGATACGCAGTATTTT. Looking up the rest from reference TRBV7-8 and TRBJ2-3 gives the full variable domain: GAGVSQSPRYKVAKRGQDVALRCDPISGHVSLFWYQQALGQGPEFLTYFQNEAQLDKSGLPSDRFFAERPEGSVSTLKIQRTQQEDSAVYLCASSSAGVTDTQYFGPGTRLTVL.

The rearrangement joins TRBV7-9 to TRBJ2-3; no reliable D call. Trimming removed 7 bases from V and 4 bases from J, with 12 bases in between. This CDR3 comprises 13 residues. Germline-derived CDR1 and CDR2 are SEHNR and FQNEAQ (reference sequence). CDR3: CASTRAAADTQYF. CDR3 DNA: TGTGCCAGCACCCGTGCCGCGGCAGATACGCAGTATTTT. The full variable domain, with the rest looked up from reference TRBV7-9 and TRBJ2-3, is DTGVSQNPRHKITKRGQNVTFRCDPISEHNRLYWYRQTLGQGPEFLTYFQNEAQLEKSRLLSDRFSAERPKGSFSTLEIQRTEQGDSAMYLCASTRAAADTQYFGPGTRLTVL.

This chain uses TRBV29-1 with TRBJ2-1, with D tentatively TRBD2 (6 bases). CDR3 length equals 14 residues. Germline-derived CDR1 and CDR2 are SQVTM and ANQGSEA. The germline V and J ends were trimmed by 6 bases and 2 bases, with 14 bases remaining between them. CDR3 nucleotide sequence: TGCAGCGTCCTTTGGAGGGATACCTACAATGAGCAGTTCTTC. Residues: CSVLWRDTYNEQFF.

This clonotype was recorded a few times. This sequence joins TRBV5-5 and TRBJ1-1; D is uncertain. CDR1 SGHKS and CDR2 YYEKEE come from the germline V gene (reference sequence). The CDR3 loop spans 14 amino acids. V was shortened by 7 bases and J by 2 bases, with 15 bases between the two germline ends. CDR3 bases: TGTGCCAGCTCTCGGGTGTGGGCTAACACTGAAGCTTTCTTT. Its translation: CASSRVWANTEAFF.

This clonotype has a handful of counts. V gene TRBV12-3 or TRBV12-4 combines with J gene TRBJ2-7; D remains unclear. Trimming removed 6 bases at V and 6 bases at J, with 9 bases between. The CDR3 is 11 amino acids. This chain's CDR3 is CASSPSTEQYF. For the CDR3, the DNA is TGTGCCAGCAGCCCCTCGACCGAGCAGTACTTC.

The chain joins TRBV29-1 to TRBJ2-2; 9 positions agree with TRBD1. Germline CDR1 and CDR2: SQVTM and ANQGSEA. The V segment lost 4 bases and the J segment 6 bases; nucleotides outside the gene matches: 3. The CDR3 consists of 13 residues. Here the CDR3 DNA reads TGCAGCGTTGGGCGACAGGGGGCCGGGGAGCTGTTTTTT. It encodes CSVGRQGAGELFF.

The chain recombines TRBV10-3 with TRBJ2-5; D perhaps matches TRBD2 (5 bases). Trimming removed 0 bases at V and 7 bases at J, with 12 bases between. The CDR3 length is 14 residues. Germline lookup yields CDR1 ENHRY and CDR2 SYGVKD. The CDR3 protein is CAISESTRLGTQYF. The CDR3 DNA reads as TGTGCCATCAGTGAGTCTACTAGACTGGGGACCCAGTACTTC.

The rearrangement uses TRBV10-3 and TRBJ2-1; TRBD2 matches at 8 bases. V shed 10 bases, J shed 10 bases, and the junction held 15 bases outside the gene matches. The length of the CDR3 is 14 residues. The V gene's germline CDR1 is ENHRY and CDR2 SYGVKD. CDR3 sequence: CASLPGLVGREQFF. CDR3 sequence (DNA): TGTGCCAGCCTTCCGGGACTAGTCGGCCGCGAGCAGTTCTTC.

This clonotype occurred many times. The chain links TRBV6-2 or TRBV6-3 to TRBJ2-1; 11 nucleotides line up with TRBD2. The CDR3 loop spans 15 amino acids. Germline loops: CDR1 MNHEY, CDR2 SVGEGT. J gave up 5 bases and V 6 bases, and 6 bases lay outside the gene matches. Here the CDR3 reads CASSSLAGVNNEQFF. The CDR3, as DNA: TGTGCCAGCAGCTCACTAGCGGGAGTCAACAATGAGCAGTTCTTC.

This clonotype was seen a handful of times. The chain carries TRBV15 and TRBJ2-2; D not resolved. V shed 4 bases and J shed 4 bases, with 16 bases lying between them. Germline V CDR1 and CDR2: LNHNV, YYDKDF (reference sequence). There are 16 residues in the CDR3. The CDR3 here is CATSTDKAHGTGELFF. The DNA for the CDR3 is TGTGCCACCAGCACCGACAAGGCCCACGGCACCGGGGAGCTGTTTTTT.

The J gene is TRBJ2-7, the V gene TRBV3-1; D gene ambiguous. The germline gives CDR1 LGHDT, CDR2 YNNKEL (reference sequence). Trimming took 2 bases from V and 6 from J, leaving 11 bases between them. CDR3 length: 13 residues. In nucleotides, the CDR3 is TGTGCCAGCAGCCAACACAGCCAACCCGAGCAGTACTTC. Translation: CASSQHSQPEQYF.